Shown below are 22 T cell receptor beta chains from a single sample sequenced in a study of CD8 T cells in seronegative destructive rheumatoid arthritis. Sequencing was performed with immunoSEQ multiplex PCR; in TCRdb, only in-frame clones are kept and a portion is missing. The repertoire holds more than 10,000 clones, with roughly four fifths as singletons. The sample comprised CD8+ T cells from blood. All receptors derive from a woman aged 30-49 years with seronegative destructive rheumatoid arthritis.

J is TRBJ1-4 and V is TRBV10-3; the D gene is possibly TRBD1 (6 bases). Trimming left V 8 bases short and J 0 bases short, with 10 bases between. CDR3 length: 14 amino acids. Germline loops: CDR1 ENHRY, CDR2 SYGVKD. This chain's CDR3 is CAIHSGATNEKLFF. The DNA of the CDR3 is TGTGCCATCCACTCAGGGGCAACTAATGAAAAACTGTTTTTT.

The CDR3 sequence is CASSPIGTANGYTF. The CDR3 region has the DNA TGTGCCAGCAGTCCCATTGGGACAGCTAATGGCTACACCTTC. V and J are TRBV6-5 and TRBJ1-2; TRBD1 aligns across 7 bases. This CDR3 is 14 amino acids long. The germline V gene encodes CDR1 MNHEY and CDR2 SVGAGI. Trimming took 5 bases from V and 6 from J; bases not matched to a gene: 9.

The rearrangement joins TRBV9 to TRBJ1-5; unclear D gene. The CDR3 runs to 13 residues. CDR1 and CDR2 (germline): SGDLS, YYNGEE. V dropped 4 bases and J dropped 5 bases, with 10 bases sitting between them. CDR3 amino acids: CASSTGPDQPQHF. For the CDR3, the DNA is TGTGCCAGCAGCACGGGTCCCGATCAGCCCCAGCATTTT.

The genes are TRBV6-5 and TRBJ2-7, with D perhaps TRBD2 (6 bases). CDR1 and CDR2 from the germline V gene are MNHEY and SVGAGI. The ends were cut back, 5 bases at V and 0 bases at J, with 14 bases in the middle. CDR3 length equals 15 residues. This CDR3 reads CASSPLEGSSYEQYF. CDR3 nucleotide sequence: TGTGCCAGCAGTCCCCTGGAGGGGAGCTCCTACGAGCAGTACTTC.

This chain joins TRBV19 and TRBJ1-1; possible D gene TRBD1, 5 bases. This CDR3 region has 12 residues. Looked up from germline, CDR1 is LNHDA and CDR2 is SQIVND (reference sequence). The V and J ends lost 6 bases and 4 bases respectively, with 9 bases between them. The CDR3 sequence is CASRLGGTEAFF. CDR3 coding DNA: TGTGCCAGTAGATTGGGGGGCACTGAAGCTTTCTTT.

The V call is TRBV11-1, the J call TRBJ2-7; D call uncertain. Trimming removed 1 base at V and 2 bases at J, with 15 bases between. The CDR3 has 16 residues. CDR1 is SGHAT, CDR2 FQDESV, per germline (reference sequence). The CDR3 loop is CASSLVRSDKTYEQYF. CDR3 nucleotide sequence: TGTGCCAGCAGCTTAGTCCGATCAGATAAAACCTACGAGCAGTACTTC.

V gene TRBV5-1 combines with J gene TRBJ2-1, with D perhaps matching TRBD2 (7 bases). The CDR3 sequence is 17 residues long. Germline values: CDR1 SGHRS, CDR2 YFSETQ. Between the trimmed V and J ends, which lost 4 bases and 3 bases, there was a span of 20 bases. Written as DNA, the CDR3 is TGCGCCAGCAGCCCCGTTGGGGGGGGGCCGGGCTACAATGAGCAGTTCTTC. Translation gives CASSPVGGGPGYNEQFF.

This chain joins TRBV6-5 and TRBJ2-1; D may be TRBD2 (6 bases). This CDR3 comprises 13 residues. V lost 6 bases, J lost 8 bases, and 14 bases lay in between. Germline V gene data show CDR1 as MNHEY and CDR2 as SVGAGI. For the CDR3, the DNA is TGTGCCAGCAGCCATCTACTAGCTGATGAGCAGTTCTTC. It yields the protein CASSHLLADEQFF.

The chain uses TRBV7-9 and TRBJ2-1; D is perhaps TRBD2 (6 bases). V shed 3 bases and J shed 10 bases, with 13 bases lying between them. CDR3 length: 13 amino acids. Germline V lookup: CDR1 SEHNR, CDR2 FQNEAQ (reference sequence). The CDR3 loop is CASSLWGVEEQFF. The CDR3 bases are TGTGCCAGCAGCTTGTGGGGGGTCGAGGAGCAGTTCTTC.

The chain uses TRBV4-1 and TRBJ1-5, with TRBD1 matching over 7 bases. CDR3 size: 14 residues. Germline V CDR1 and CDR2: MGHRA, YSYEKL. V dropped 5 bases and J dropped 5; count of bases not matched to a gene: 6. The CDR3 loop is CASSSHRGDQPQHF. Written as DNA, the CDR3 is TGCGCCAGCAGCTCCCACAGGGGAGATCAGCCCCAGCATTTT.

This clone came up a few times. The rearrangement links TRBV6-1 to TRBJ2-2, with D perhaps TRBD2 (5 bases). CDR1 and CDR2 from the germline V gene are MNHNS and SASEGT. Trimming left V 0 bases short and J 3 bases short, with 5 bases between. This CDR3 region has 14 residues. The CDR3: CASSEALDTGELFF. CDR3 bases: TGTGCCAGCAGTGAAGCACTAGACACCGGGGAGCTGTTTTTT.

The chain couples TRBV6-5 to TRBJ1-3; 8 nucleotides agree with TRBD1. The length of the CDR3 is 16 residues. Germline values: CDR1 MNHEY, CDR2 SVGAGI. The junction had 5 bases not matched to a gene; V was cut back by 0 bases and J by 4 bases. The CDR3 sequence is CASSYSAGGEGNTIYF. The DNA for the CDR3 is TGTGCCAGCAGTTACTCCGCAGGGGGCGAAGGAAACACCATATATTTT.

This chain connects TRBV29-1 to TRBJ2-1; TRBD2 matches at 12 bases. Germline lookup yields CDR1 SQVTM and CDR2 ANQGSEA. With V trimmed by 7 bases and J by 6 bases, 4 bases remained unmatched. This CDR3 contains 13 residues. CDR3 residues: CSAASGGGNEQFF. The CDR3 DNA reads as TGCAGCGCTGCTAGCGGGGGGGGCAATGAGCAGTTCTTC.

This chain joins TRBV4-1 and TRBJ1-1; D ambiguous. With 0 bases removed from V and 5 bases from J, the gap between germline ends came to 19 bases. This CDR3 is built from 17 residues. Germline V gene lookup returns CDR1 MGHRA and CDR2 YSYEKL. The CDR3 nucleotides are TGCGCCAGCAGCCAAGATCGGGTGGTGGAGGGTCGAACTGAAGCTTTCTTT. The encoded protein is CASSQDRVVEGRTEAFF.

V usage is TRBV4-1 and J usage is TRBJ1-1; no clear D. V lost 2 bases and J 6 bases, leaving 7 bases between the germline ends. Germline V gene lookup returns CDR1 MGHRA and CDR2 YSYEKL. This CDR3 spans 12 amino acids. CDR3 sequence (DNA): TGCGCCAGCAGCCAACTGGGAGCTGAAGCTTTCTTT. It is translated as CASSQLGAEAFF.

The CDR3 region is CATSRDRMYSMERGAFF. The CDR3 nucleotides are TGTGCCACCAGCAGAGATCGAATGTACTCGATGGAAAGGGGAGCTTTCTTT. The rearrangement links TRBV15 to TRBJ1-1, with D perhaps TRBD1 (5 bases). CDR1 LNHNV and CDR2 YYDKDF come from the germline V gene (reference sequence). V was pared by 0 bases and J by 10 bases, with 24 bases between. This CDR3 spans 17 amino acids.

The chain uses TRBV4-1 and TRBJ2-5; a weak D match, TRBD2 (6 bases). V was shortened by 6 bases and J by 3 bases, with 11 bases between the two germline ends. The CDR3 sequence is 13 residues long. The germline V gene encodes CDR1 MGHRA and CDR2 YSYEKL. The CDR3 sequence is CASRGPSEETQYF. The CDR3 DNA reads TGCGCCAGCAGGGGCCCTAGCGAAGAGACCCAGTACTTC.

The CDR3 bases are TGTGCCAGCAGTGGGGCGACGATGAATAGCAATCAGCCCCAGCATTTT. This sequence encodes CASSGATMNSNQPQHF. This sequence joins TRBV6-1 and TRBJ1-5; no firm D call. V gave up 4 bases and J gave up 0 bases, with 13 bases separating them. CDR1 and CDR2 (germline): MNHNS, SASEGT. The CDR3 has 16 amino acids.

The rearrangement links TRBV7-9 to TRBJ2-3; TRBD2 matches at 15 bases. Looked up from germline, CDR1 is SEHNR and CDR2 is FQNEAQ (reference sequence). The CDR3 is 17 amino acids. The trim removed 5 bases at V and 3 bases at J, leaving 6 bases unmatched. CDR3 bases: TGTGCCAGCAGCAGGACTAGCGGGGGGGCAGAGACAGATACGCAGTATTTT. Protein sequence: CASSRTSGGAETDTQYF. The full variable domain, its missing parts supplied by reference TRBV7-9 and TRBJ2-3, is DTGVSQNPRHKITKRGQNVTFRCDPISEHNRLYWYRQTLGQGPEFLTYFQNEAQLEKSRLLSDRFSAERPKGSFSTLEIQRTEQGDSAMYLCASSRTSGGAETDTQYFGPGTRLTVL.

The rearrangement joins TRBV30 to TRBJ2-5, with D maybe TRBD2 (7 bases). Looked up from germline, CDR1 is GTSNPN and CDR2 is SVGIG (reference sequence). V dropped 4 bases and J dropped 9 bases, with 18 bases sitting between them. This CDR3 is 13 amino acids long. The CDR3 coding sequence is TGTGCCTGGACCTCGGGGGGCCAAAGGGCCCAGTACTTC. Translated: CAWTSGGQRAQYF.

This clone has a handful of counts. The chain carries TRBV9 and TRBJ1-1; 8 nucleotides match TRBD1. V gave up 4 bases and J gave up 5 bases; unmatched junction bases: 10. The germline V gene encodes CDR1 SGDLS and CDR2 YYNGEE. The CDR3 is 15 residues long. The CDR3 DNA is TGTGCCAGCAGCCCTGAGGACAGGGCGGGAACTGAAGCTTTCTTT. This gives the protein CASSPEDRAGTEAFF.

The CDR3 DNA is TGTGCCAGTAGTACAACCGGGGGTCAGCCCCAGCATTTT. This codes for CASSTTGGQPQHF. The rearrangement joins TRBV19 to TRBJ1-5; D might be TRBD1 (5 bases). Per germline, CDR1 LNHDA and CDR2 SQIVND (reference sequence). The V gene lost 4 bases and the J gene lost 6 bases, with 10 bases spanning the gap. The CDR3 spans 13 residues.